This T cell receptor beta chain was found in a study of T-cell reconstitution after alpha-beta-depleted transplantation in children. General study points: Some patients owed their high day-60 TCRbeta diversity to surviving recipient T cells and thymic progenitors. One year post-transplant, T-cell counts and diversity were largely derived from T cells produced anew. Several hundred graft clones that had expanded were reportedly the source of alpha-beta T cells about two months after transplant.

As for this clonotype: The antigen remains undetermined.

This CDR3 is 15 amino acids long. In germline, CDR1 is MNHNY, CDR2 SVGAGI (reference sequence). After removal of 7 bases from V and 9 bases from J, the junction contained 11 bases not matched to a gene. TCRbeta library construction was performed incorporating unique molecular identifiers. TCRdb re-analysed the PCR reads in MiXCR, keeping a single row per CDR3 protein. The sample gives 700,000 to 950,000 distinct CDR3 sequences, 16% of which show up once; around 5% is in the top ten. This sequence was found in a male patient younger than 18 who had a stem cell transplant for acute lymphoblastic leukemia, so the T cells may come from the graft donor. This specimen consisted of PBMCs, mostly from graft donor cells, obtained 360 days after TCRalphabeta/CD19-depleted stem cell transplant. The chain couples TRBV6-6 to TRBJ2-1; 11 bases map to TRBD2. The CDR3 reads CASTPRSGRAGEQFF. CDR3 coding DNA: TGTGCCAGCACCCCTCGTAGCGGGAGGGCTGGTGAGCAGTTCTTC.